This is a list of T cell receptor beta chains from one sample in a study of post-analysis software for immune sequencing data. TCRdb passed the PCR reads through MiXCR, listing each CDR3 protein once. The sample holds 350,000 to 450,000 distinct CDR3 sequences, about a third seen once. Sample: blood. Receptors originate from a girl aged 5 to 17 with multiple sclerosis. Both conserved end residues are part of each CDR3.

>TRBV6-6
CASIPGRASDTQYF
>TRBV5-5
CASSQTGTTDTQYF
>TRBV20-1
CSAQEPTVNEQFF
>TRBV4-1
CASSISGGHEQYF
>TRBV7-8
CASSPTGRRSYEQYF
>TRBV20-1
CSAPLAVGTDTQYF
>TRBV5-1
CASSLKSGGSCNEQFF
>TRBV7-9
CARSGVSSYNEQFF
>TRBV13
CASSLVGRGIADTQYF
>TRBV2
CASTSLAVSYEQYF
>TRBV5-1
CASSWNFYTDTQYF
>TRBV6-5
CASSYQAGNSYNEQFF
>TRBV7-9
CASSPRSRTDTQYF
>TRBV12-5
CASGGIQGYGEQYF
>TRBV28
CASSTPGQGTTNYGYTF
>TRBV12-3/TRBV12-4
CASSLGQGQGGYTF
>TRBV7-9
CASSASGELFF
>TRBV9
CASSVGGSDSNQPQHF
>TRBV5-6
CASSLGDRGYPDTQYF
>TRBV7-9
CASSLGHGTGLAVYNEQFF
>TRBV27
CASSRGNKLEKLFF
>TRBV20-1
CSARDPRQGGAKNIQYF
>TRBV7-8
CASSWWEPNEQFF
>TRBV5-1
CASSPLLGLNTEAFF
>TRBV6-2/TRBV6-3
CASSYSMGSPGPQETQYF
>TRBV6-5
CASSPTSGGAGGERFF
>TRBV30
CAWSLAGGLLDEQFF
>TRBV6-2/TRBV6-3
CASSYSGGGQNIQYF
>TRBV5-1
CASRPTPTSGGSDTQYF
>TRBV5-5
CASSPTGRRGMNTEAFF
>TRBV20-1
CSAIGTVNSPLHF
>TRBV4-1
CASSQVAGKEGYGYTF
>TRBV11-2
CASSLAPGKGGYEQYF
>TRBV4-1
CASSLDRGINQPQHF
>TRBV3-1
CASSQGAGGPTDTQYF
>TRBV10-3
CAIRAGTAYEQYF
>TRBV18
CASSPIRVGEQYF
>TRBV18
CASSRSESNYGYTF
>TRBV5-4
CASSLGGFNEQFF
>TRBV3-1
CASNPRGANVPSEQFF
>TRBV14
CASSSRVFGEQYF
>TRBV6-5
CASSYWVTNTGELFF
>TRBV12-3/TRBV12-4
CAISGGGETQYF
>TRBV7-9
CASSLLRGGPNEQFF
>TRBV29-1
CSVEDGYRRGSTGELFF
>TRBV3-1
CASSQDTGELGKTQYF
>TRBV20-1
CSARGGDLNQPQHF
>TRBV4-1
CASSQRTSGGQETQYF
>TRBV20-1
CSAPGQVDEQYF
>TRBV27
CASSLSGGYRANVLTF
>TRBV4-3
CASSQEGGENTEAFF
>TRBV9
CASSSPTNVSSYNEQFF
>TRBV7-8
CASSLVVGMNTEAFF
>TRBV29-1
CSVRQGDYNEQFF
>TRBV7-9
CASSFIGQGKGEQFF
>TRBV12-3/TRBV12-4
CASSLGQVNQPQHF